The 32 T cell receptor beta chains below come from one sample, sequenced in a study of OX40 agonist ivuxolimab in advanced cancers. Here immunoSEQ multiplex PCR was the method, and the copy in TCRdb shows in-frame clones only, minus some. The top ten hold about 14% of the sample, which has 60,000 to 75,000 clones, 91% seen once. The source was CD4+ or CD8+ T cells sorted from blood, collected in a trial of the OX40 agonist ivuxolimab. These receptors were taken from an adult with an advanced solid tumor such as melanoma, head and neck, liver or kidney cancer.

The J gene is TRBJ2-1, the V gene TRBV27, with D maybe TRBD2 (6 bases). The CDR3 contains 20 residues. Looked up from germline, CDR1 is MNHEY and CDR2 is SMNVEV (reference sequence). The V end lost 2 bases, the J end lost 6 bases, and 29 bases lay between the germline ends. Here the CDR3 DNA reads TGTGCCAGCAGTTTAGCCCTTAGGCTAGCGCGACCTCCCCCCGGCAATGAGCAGTTCTTC. It specifies CASSLALRLARPPPGNEQFF.

The CDR3 loop reads CASSVVTGGRATEAFF. In nucleotides, the CDR3 is TGTGCCAGCAGCGTAGTAACAGGGGGCCGGGCCACTGAAGCTTTCTTT. The V call is TRBV9, the J call TRBJ1-1; 9 bases are shared with TRBD1. The junction had 7 bases not matched to a gene; V was cut back by 0 bases and J by 4 bases. There are 16 residues in the CDR3. The germline gives CDR1 SGDLS, CDR2 YYNGEE.

The chain combines TRBV5-4 with TRBJ1-1, with a tentative D call TRBD1 (5 bases). This CDR3 has 12 residues. The V gene lost 5 bases and the J gene lost 5 bases, with 10 bases spanning the gap. The V gene's germline CDR1 is SGHNT and CDR2 YYREEE (reference sequence). The CDR3 is CASRRGATEAFF. The CDR3 coding sequence is TGTGCCAGCAGGAGGGGTGCTACTGAAGCTTTCTTT.

V usage is TRBV13 and J usage is TRBJ2-1; TRBD2 matches at 8 bases. The V segment lost 5 bases and the J segment 6 bases; nucleotides outside the gene matches: 6. The CDR3 totals 14 residues. CDR1 PRHDT and CDR2 FYEKMQ come from the germline V gene (reference sequence). CDR3: CASSASGRTNEQFF. The CDR3 DNA reads as TGTGCCAGCAGCGCGAGCGGGAGAACCAATGAGCAGTTCTTC.

The chain carries TRBV21-1 and TRBJ2-7; the table calls TRBD2, which could not be checked here. TRBV21-1 is a listed pseudogene. The CDR3 has 14 residues. The DNA for the CDR3 is TGTGCCAGCAGCCGGGAGAAGGAACCCTACGAGCAGTACTTC. Protein product: CASSREKEPYEQYF.

In DNA form, the CDR3 reads TGCGCCAGCAGCCAGTGGGGAGCGGGAGTTGGGAATGAGCAGTTCTTC. Residues: CASSQWGAGVGNEQFF. The chain couples TRBV4-3 to TRBJ2-1, with 8 bases identical to TRBD2. Germline CDR1 and CDR2: LGHNA and YSLEER. This CDR3 spans 16 amino acids. Unmatched junction bases numbered 11, after V lost 3 bases and J lost 7 bases.

The chain joins TRBV4-3 to TRBJ2-1; D gene unclear. This CDR3 comprises 15 residues. The germline V and J ends were trimmed by 0 bases and 4 bases, with 10 bases remaining between them. Germline V gives CDR1 LGHNA, CDR2 YSLEER. The CDR3 reads CASSQDSTSYNEQFF. CDR3 DNA sequence: TGCGCCAGCAGCCAAGATTCAACATCTTACAATGAGCAGTTCTTC.

The CDR3 here is CASSGGTDPTGELFF. CDR3 nucleotides: TGTGCCAGCAGCGGAGGGACAGACCCCACCGGGGAGCTGTTTTTT. This chain connects TRBV11-3 to TRBJ2-2, with D possibly TRBD1 on 7 matching bases. V was trimmed by 5 bases and J by 4 bases, leaving 14 bases between them. The CDR3 spans 15 residues. Per germline, CDR1 SGHNT and CDR2 YENEEA.

As DNA, the CDR3 is TGCGCCAGCAGCCAAGCTCAGGGGATAACTGAAGCTTTCTTT. It specifies CASSQAQGITEAFF. The rearrangement uses TRBV4-3 and TRBJ1-1, with D possibly matching TRBD1 (6 bases). V dropped 1 base and J dropped 5 bases, with 11 bases sitting between them. Germline loops: CDR1 LGHNA, CDR2 YSLEER. There are 14 residues in the CDR3.

The chain carries TRBV28 and TRBJ2-5; TRBD1 agrees at 7 bases. This CDR3 has 14 residues. With V trimmed by 5 bases and J by 3 bases, 6 bases remained unmatched. Germline loops: CDR1 MDHEN, CDR2 SYDVKM. The CDR3 DNA follows: TGTGCCAGCAGTCTGACAGGGAGCGAAGAGACCCAGTACTTC. Translating gives CASSLTGSEETQYF.

The genes are TRBV28 and TRBJ1-1; D is unclear. V lost 7 bases and J lost 5, with 17 bases in between. Germline V gene sequence: CDR1 MDHEN, CDR2 SYDVKM. This CDR3 has 14 amino acids. The CDR3 is CASKAATLRTEAFF. CDR3 in DNA: TGTGCCAGCAAAGCGGCAACCTTGAGGACTGAAGCTTTCTTT.

The chain carries TRBV4-3 and TRBJ2-3; no reliable D call. CDR1 is LGHNA, CDR2 YSLEER, per germline. This CDR3 contains 14 residues. With 2 bases removed from V and 2 bases from J, the gap between germline ends came to 8 bases. The CDR3 nucleotides read TGCGCCAGCAGCCAACCCACAAACACAGATACGCAGTATTTT. It translates to CASSQPTNTDTQYF.

This chain links TRBV28 with TRBJ2-7; unclear D gene. Trimming pared 5 bases from V and 0 bases from J, leaving 23 bases between. The CDR3 is 18 amino acids. CDR1 MDHEN and CDR2 SYDVKM come from the germline V gene. The CDR3 reads CASSLHPTRTYISYEQYF. CDR3 coding DNA: TGTGCCAGCAGTCTACACCCGACGAGGACGTATATCTCCTACGAGCAGTACTTC.

This clone has only a few counts. The rearrangement links TRBV27 to TRBJ2-1, with D possibly matching TRBD1 (6 bases). Germline V gives CDR1 MNHEY, CDR2 SMNVEV (reference sequence). Trimming removed 0 bases at V and 6 bases at J, with 15 bases between. The CDR3 runs 16 residues. The CDR3 region has the DNA TGTGCCAGCAGTTTATCTGCAGGGGTTGGGAGCAATGAGCAGTTCTTC. Translation: CASSLSAGVGSNEQFF.

The genes are TRBV28 and TRBJ2-3, with TRBD2 identical over 7 bases. The CDR3 consists of 16 residues. V shed 4 bases, J shed 0 bases, and the junction held 7 bases outside the gene matches. Germline CDR1 is MDHEN and CDR2 is SYDVKM. CDR3 nucleotides: TGTGCCAGCAGTTCCAGGCTAGCGGTTAGCACAGATACGCAGTATTTT. It translates to CASSSRLAVSTDTQYF.

The V and J genes are TRBV28 and TRBJ2-1; TRBD2 matches at 10 bases. Germline values: CDR1 MDHEN, CDR2 SYDVKM. This CDR3 has 15 amino acids. Trimming at V came to 4 bases and at J to 4 bases, leaving 4 bases not matched to a gene. As DNA, the CDR3 is TGTGCCAGCAGTTCCGGACTAGCGGAATACAATGAGCAGTTCTTC. It codes for CASSSGLAEYNEQFF.

A single count supports this clone. The J gene is TRBJ2-2, the V gene TRBV9; 7 bases line up with TRBD2. CDR1 SGDLS and CDR2 YYNGEE come from the germline V gene. The CDR3 has 15 residues. The J segment lost 7 bases and the V segment lost 0 bases, leaving 6 bases of the junction unmatched. CDR3 in DNA: TGTGCCAGCAGCGTAGCGGGCGGGAGCGGCGGGGAGCTGTTTTTT. Translation: CASSVAGGSGGELFF. The full variable domain, with the rest looked up from reference TRBV9 and TRBJ2-2, is DSGVTQTPKHLITATGQRVTLRCSPRSGDLSVYWYQQSLDQGLQFLIQYYNGEERAKGNILERFSAQQFPDLHSELNLSSLELGDSALYFCASSVAGGSGGELFFGEGSRLTVL.

V and J are TRBV5-4 and TRBJ2-2; D not resolved. This CDR3 is built from 12 residues. Trimming removed 6 bases from V and 5 bases from J, with 8 bases in between. The germline V gene has CDR1 SGHNT and CDR2 YYREEE (reference sequence). CDR3 nucleotides: TGTGCCAGCAAGGCGGCTACCGGGGAGCTGTTTTTT. This translates into CASKAATGELFF.

A word on this clone: The same CDR3 arises from other DNA sequences in this sample as well. The V gene is TRBV5-6, the J gene TRBJ2-2, with a tentative D call TRBD1 (5 bases). Trimming removed 4 bases from V and 1 base from J, with 8 bases in between. This CDR3 contains 14 residues. The germline V gene encodes CDR1 SGHDT and CDR2 YYEEEE. The CDR3: CASSPGQNTGELFF. The CDR3 DNA is TGTGCCAGCAGCCCCGGACAGAACACCGGGGAGCTGTTTTTT.

The chain is built from TRBV5-6 and TRBJ1-1; possibly TRBD1 for D (6 bases). This CDR3 has 13 amino acids. Germline V gene data show CDR1 as SGHDT and CDR2 as YYEEEE. Trimming shortened V by 6 bases and J by 3 bases, and 12 bases separated the two germline ends. This CDR3 is CASTKDRDTEAFF. The CDR3 nucleotides are TGTGCCAGCACCAAGGACAGAGACACTGAAGCTTTCTTT.

The rearrangement links TRBV5-4 to TRBJ1-2, with TRBD1 identical over 7 bases. Germline V gene lookup returns CDR1 SGHNT and CDR2 YYREEE (reference sequence). J was trimmed by 13 bases and V by 4 bases; bases with no gene match: 7. The CDR3 runs to 11 residues. For the CDR3, the DNA is TGTGCCAGCAGCCTGGGGACAGAAGGCACCTTC. Translating it yields CASSLGTEGTF. Supplemented by reference TRBV5-4 and TRBJ1-2, the full variable domain reads ETGVTQSPTHLIKTRGQQVTLRCSSQSGHNTVSWYQQALGQGPQFIFQYYREEENGRGNFPPRFSGLQFPNYSSELNVNALELDDSALYLCASSLGTEGTFGSGTRLTVV.

This chain uses TRBV10-3 with TRBJ2-3; D uncertain. Trimming stripped 6 bases from V and 6 bases from J, with 7 bases between. From germline, CDR1 is ENHRY and CDR2 SYGVKD. CDR3 length equals 11 residues. The CDR3 loop reads CAISETDTQYF. CDR3 coding DNA: TGTGCCATCAGCGAGACGGATACGCAGTATTTT.

V is TRBV4-3 and J is TRBJ2-1; D possibly corresponds to TRBD2 (6 bases). The V end was cut by 0 bases, the J end by 0 bases, with 9 bases between. The CDR3 spans 16 residues. Germline V gene data show CDR1 as LGHNA and CDR2 as YSLEER. This CDR3 is CASSQDAGSSYNEQFF. The CDR3 bases are TGCGCCAGCAGCCAAGATGCGGGAAGCTCCTACAATGAGCAGTTCTTC.

This rearrangement joins TRBV5-6 to TRBJ1-1; no reliable D call. Trimming cost V 3 bases and J 0 bases, with 9 bases left between them. CDR1 and CDR2 from the germline V gene are SGHDT and YYEEEE. The CDR3 spans 14 residues. The CDR3 sequence: CASSSVNMNTEAFF. CDR3 coding DNA: TGTGCCAGCAGCTCGGTGAATATGAACACTGAAGCTTTCTTT.

Details on this clone: At the DNA level, this CDR3 is encoded by other sequences in the same sample as well. The genes are TRBV7-3 and TRBJ2-5; 14 bases line up with TRBD2. CDR3 length: 15 residues. Germline V lookup: CDR1 SGHTA, CDR2 FQGTGA. The V gene end was trimmed by 4 bases and the J gene end by 5 bases; junction bases not matched to a gene: 3. CDR3 in amino acids: CASSSGTSGSETQYF. In DNA, the CDR3 is TGTGCCAGCAGCTCCGGGACTAGCGGGAGCGAGACCCAGTACTTC.

This chain uses TRBV4-3 with TRBJ2-7; TRBD1 aligns across 9 bases. Germline lookup yields CDR1 LGHNA and CDR2 YSLEER. The CDR3 is 20 residues long. Trimming at V came to 0 bases and at J to 2 bases, leaving 17 bases not matched to a gene. CDR3 DNA sequence: TGCGCCAGCAGCCAAGATCGTGTACAGGGGGCTTCGTTTGGCACCTACGAGCAGTACTTC. Residues: CASSQDRVQGASFGTYEQYF.

The chain uses TRBV7-9 and TRBJ1-5; D unresolved. The CDR3 extends over 14 amino acids. CDR1 is SEHNR and CDR2 is FQNEAQ in the germline V gene (reference sequence). V dropped 0 bases and J dropped 3 bases, with 6 bases sitting between them. The CDR3 DNA reads TGTGCCAGCAGCTTAGCGTATACCAATCAGCCCCAGCATTTT. Amino acid sequence: CASSLAYTNQPQHF.

The chain links TRBV28 to TRBJ2-5; D is undetermined. The CDR3 contains 13 residues. Germline CDR1 MDHEN, CDR2 SYDVKM. Trimming removed 3 bases at V and 0 bases at J, with 5 bases between. The CDR3 loop is CASSFADQETQYF. CDR3 bases: TGTGCCAGCAGTTTCGCGGACCAAGAGACCCAGTACTTC. Full variable domain (outside the CDR3, taken from reference TRBV28 and TRBJ2-5): DVKVTQSSRYLVKRTGEKVFLECVQDMDHENMFWYRQDPGLGLRLIYFSYDVKMKEKGDIPEGYSVSREKKERFSLILESASTNQTSMYLCASSFADQETQYFGPGTRLLVL.

The rearrangement uses TRBV18 and TRBJ2-5; D gene ambiguous. Trimming removed 5 bases at V and 3 bases at J, with 13 bases between. CDR3 length equals 14 residues. The germline gives CDR1 KGHSH, CDR2 LQKENI. CDR3 sequence (DNA): TGTGCCAGCTCAGACGTTAATTCGGAAGAGACCCAGTACTTC. Its translation: CASSDVNSEETQYF.

This clone was observed once. V and J are TRBV5-6 and TRBJ2-5; no firm D call. V lost 3 bases and J lost 3, with 9 bases in between. From germline, CDR1 is SGHDT and CDR2 YYEEEE. The CDR3 has 13 residues. CDR3 loop: CASSSEYKETQYF. The CDR3 nucleotides are TGTGCCAGCAGCTCCGAATACAAAGAGACCCAGTACTTC.

The CDR3 here is CSGLGSDEQYF. The DNA for the CDR3 is TGCAGCGGGCTGGGGTCGGACGAGCAGTACTTC. V and J are TRBV29-1 and TRBJ2-7; D ambiguous. This CDR3 spans 11 amino acids. V dropped 7 bases and J dropped 5 bases, with 12 bases sitting between them. Germline V gene lookup returns CDR1 SQVTM and CDR2 ANQGSEA.

This clone was observed once. V usage is TRBV11-2 and J usage is TRBJ2-1, with D maybe TRBD2 (6 bases). The V end lost 5 bases, the J end lost 10 bases, and 15 bases lay between the germline ends. The germline V gene encodes CDR1 SGHAT and CDR2 FQNNGV. The length of the CDR3 is 13 residues. CDR3 residues: CASSQVDGREQFF. In DNA form, the CDR3 reads TGTGCCAGCAGCCAAGTTGACGGGAGAGAGCAGTTCTTC.